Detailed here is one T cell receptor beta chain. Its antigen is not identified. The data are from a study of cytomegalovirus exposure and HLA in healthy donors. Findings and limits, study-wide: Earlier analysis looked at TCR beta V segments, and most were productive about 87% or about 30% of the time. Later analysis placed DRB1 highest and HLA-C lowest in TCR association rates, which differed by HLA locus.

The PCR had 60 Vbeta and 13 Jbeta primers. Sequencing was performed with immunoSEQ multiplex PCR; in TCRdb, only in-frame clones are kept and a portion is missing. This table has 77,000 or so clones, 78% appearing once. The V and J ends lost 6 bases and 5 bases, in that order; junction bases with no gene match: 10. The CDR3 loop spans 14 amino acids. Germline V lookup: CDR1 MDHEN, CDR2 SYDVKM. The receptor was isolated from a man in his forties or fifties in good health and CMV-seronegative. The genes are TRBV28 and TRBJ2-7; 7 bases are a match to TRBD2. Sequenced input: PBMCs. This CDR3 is CASRSPGTTNEQYF. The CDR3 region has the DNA TGTGCCAGCAGATCCCCCGGGACTACCAACGAGCAGTACTTC.